Following are 28 T cell receptor beta chains from one sample sequenced in a study of blood T cells in healthy people across ages. The use of a sample-barcoded 5' primer and a J-beta primer mix characterized a second PCR of about 7 to 12 cycles. Via MiXCR, TCRdb re-called the 5' RACE reads, giving one row per CDR3 protein. This table has about 830,000 distinct CDR3 sequences, roughly 64% appearing once. What was sequenced was blood. The origin of the receptors is a man in his thirties or forties in good health.

The gene calls are TRBV12-3 or TRBV12-4 and TRBJ2-5; D possibly uses TRBD1 or TRBD2 (5 bases each). The CDR3 spans 13 residues. Between the trimmed V and J ends, which lost 7 bases and 3 bases, there was a span of 12 bases. In nucleotides, the CDR3 is TGTGCCAGCATCGGGGCCGAGAAAGAGACCCAGTACTTC. Its translation: CASIGAEKETQYF.

The J gene is TRBJ2-5, the V gene TRBV20-1, with D possibly being TRBD1 or TRBD2 (7 bases each). Germline values: CDR1 DFQATT, CDR2 SNEGSKA (reference sequence). The V end lost 6 bases, the J end lost 2 bases, and 16 bases lay between the germline ends. There are 14 residues in the CDR3. The CDR3 is CSAGQGGTQETQYF. CDR3 bases: TGCAGTGCAGGCCAGGGGGGGACTCAAGAGACCCAGTACTTC.

The chain links TRBV4-3 to TRBJ2-3; D is undetermined. Germline V gene sequence: CDR1 LGHNA, CDR2 YSLEER. With 0 bases removed from V and 5 bases from J, the gap between germline ends came to 6 bases. This CDR3 is built from 13 residues. The CDR3 DNA sequence: TGCGCCAGCAGCCAAGAGCCCGGAGATACGCAGTATTTT. Translating gives CASSQEPGDTQYF.

The chain has TRBV20-1 and TRBJ1-1; D ambiguous. V gave up 0 bases and J gave up 7 bases, with 18 bases separating them. CDR1 and CDR2 from the germline V gene are DFQATT and SNEGSKA (reference sequence). The CDR3 covers 15 residues. As DNA, the CDR3 is TGCAGTGCTAGAGATGAGGCGTCGGGGATAGGTGAAGCTTTCTTT. This translates into CSARDEASGIGEAFF.

This chain joins TRBV7-9 and TRBJ2-5; 8 bases agree with TRBD1. The J call may be mistaken, given a closer DNA end match to TRBJ2-7. The germline gives CDR1 SEHNR, CDR2 FQNEAQ (reference sequence). The CDR3 runs to 15 residues. The CDR3 DNA follows: TGTGCCAGCAGCTTATCGACAGGGGCCACCTACGAGCAGTACTTC. This sequence encodes CASSLSTGATYEQYF.

The DNA of the CDR3 is TGTGCCAGCAGTCCCCGGACAGAAAAACTCCCCCACTCTGGGGCCAACGTCCTGACTTTC. Its translation is CASSPRTEKLPHSGANVLTF. The rearrangement links TRBV27 to TRBJ2-6, with a possible D match to TRBD1 (6 bases). Germline loops: CDR1 MNHEY, CDR2 SMNVEV (reference sequence). The CDR3 extends over 20 amino acids. Trimming removed 5 bases at V and 0 bases at J, with 23 bases between.

The chain is built from TRBV27 and TRBJ2-1, with D possibly called TRBD1 or TRBD2 (5 bases each). The CDR3 has 15 amino acids. V was shortened by 6 bases and J by 7 bases, with 19 bases between the two germline ends. CDR1 MNHEY and CDR2 SMNVEV come from the germline V gene (reference sequence). CDR3 bases: TGTGCCAGCAGAACCTCGTGGGGGTTCGTGAATGAGCAGTTCTTC. Translated: CASRTSWGFVNEQFF.

The V call is TRBV29-1, the J call TRBJ1-5; D is unresolved. Trimming took 6 bases from V and 2 from J, leaving 11 bases between them. Per the germline V gene, CDR1 is SQVTM and CDR2 is ANQGSEA. This CDR3 comprises 13 residues. The CDR3 DNA follows: TGCAGCGTCCAGGAAGGTGGCAATCAGCCCCAGCATTTT. It yields the protein CSVQEGGNQPQHF.

This clonotype was counted many times. The rearrangement joins TRBV9 to TRBJ2-7, with 7 bases matching TRBD1. V shed 9 bases and J 1 base; nucleotides not matched to a gene: 4. Germline V gene lookup returns CDR1 SGDLS and CDR2 YYNGEE. The CDR3 contains 12 residues. The CDR3 DNA reads TGTGCCACTCACAGGGGATCCTACGAGCAGTACTTC. Its translation is CATHRGSYEQYF.

This chain joins TRBV6-1 and TRBJ2-5; D possibly uses TRBD1 or TRBD2 (6 bases each). The length of the CDR3 is 17 residues. Germline V gives CDR1 MNHNS, CDR2 SASEGT. Deletions cut 5 bases from V and 1 base from J, with 20 bases between. CDR3 residues: CASSRIRGPGAQETQYF. The CDR3 DNA is TGTGCCAGCAGTCGCATTCGGGGGCCCGGGGCCCAAGAGACCCAGTACTTC.

DNA for the CDR3: TGTGCCAGCCGGCGGGGGAACCTGAACACTGAAGCTTTCTTT. Translating gives CASRRGNLNTEAFF. The chain has TRBV6-2 or TRBV6-3 and TRBJ1-1; D is perhaps TRBD1 (5 bases). Trimming took 8 bases from V and 0 from J, leaving 13 bases between them. The CDR3 spans 14 residues. Per germline, CDR1 MNHEY and CDR2 SVGEGT.

The gene calls are TRBV11-1 and TRBJ2-3; TRBD2 matches 11 bases. V shed 7 bases, J shed 2 bases, and the junction held 17 bases outside the gene matches. This CDR3 is 19 amino acids long. Germline V CDR1 and CDR2: SGHAT, FQDESV (reference sequence). In DNA, the CDR3 is TGTGCCAGCATGGGAACTAGCGGGGGCCTGTCCCGCTCCACAGATACGCAGTATTTT. This translates into CASMGTSGGLSRSTDTQYF.

V gene TRBV6-5 combines with J gene TRBJ1-2; D might be TRBD1 (6 bases). V lost 8 bases to trimming and J lost 3 bases, with 16 bases between them. This CDR3 is built from 14 residues. CDR1 is MNHEY and CDR2 is SVGAGI in the germline V gene. The CDR3 region is CASSPLTGHYGYTF. DNA for the CDR3: TGTGCCAGCTCACCACTGACAGGACACTATGGCTACACCTTC.

The chain uses TRBV29-1 and TRBJ2-6, with D maybe TRBD1 (5 bases). CDR3 length: 12 residues. The germline V gene encodes CDR1 SQVTM and CDR2 ANQGSEA. Trimming cost V 3 bases and J 7 bases, with 7 bases left between them. The CDR3 DNA follows: TGCAGCGTTGACCAGGGAGCCAACGTCCTGACTTTC. Translated: CSVDQGANVLTF. The entire variable domain, with the rest obtained from reference TRBV29-1 and TRBJ2-6, is as follows: SAVISQKPSRDICQRGTSLTIQCQVDSQVTMMFWYRQQPGQSLTLIATANQGSEATYESGFVIDKFPISRPNLTFSTLTVSNMSPEDSSIYLCSVDQGANVLTFGAGSRLTVL.

CDR3 loop: CASRDPRGDNEQFF. As DNA, the CDR3 is TGTGCCAGCAGGGACCCCAGGGGGGACAATGAGCAGTTCTTC. The chain recombines TRBV6-5 with TRBJ2-1; tentatively, D is TRBD1 (7 bases). Germline CDR1 MNHEY, CDR2 SVGAGI. The V end lost 6 bases, the J end lost 5 bases, and 14 bases lay between the germline ends. The CDR3 is 14 amino acids.

This clonotype was picked up a small number of times. The chain is built from TRBV27 and TRBJ2-5; D gene uncertain. Trimming removed 5 bases at V and 5 bases at J, with 12 bases between. The V gene's germline CDR1 is MNHEY and CDR2 SMNVEV (reference sequence). The CDR3 has 13 amino acids. For the CDR3, the DNA is TGTGCCAGCAGTGTCCATCTTGCGGAGACCCAGTACTTC. Its protein is CASSVHLAETQYF.

The chain recombines TRBV6-2 or TRBV6-3 with TRBJ1-2; 10 nucleotides align to TRBD1. This CDR3 spans 14 amino acids. Per germline, CDR1 MNHEY and CDR2 SVGEGT. The J segment lost 8 bases and the V segment lost 4 bases, leaving 7 bases of the junction unmatched. The CDR3 reads CASSWDRGREGYTF. The CDR3 DNA reads TGTGCCAGCAGTTGGGACAGGGGCCGTGAAGGCTACACCTTC.

The chain combines TRBV29-1 with TRBJ1-5, with 7 nucleotides matching TRBD1. V shed 6 bases and J 3 bases; nucleotides not matched to a gene: 5. CDR3 length: 13 amino acids. The germline CDR1 and CDR2 sequences are SQVTM and ANQGSEA. Here the CDR3 DNA reads TGCAGCGTAGGAGACAGGGACAATCAGCCCCAGCATTTT. It yields the protein CSVGDRDNQPQHF.

This clonotype was detected a few times. The chain has TRBV29-1 and TRBJ2-5; 10 nucleotides match TRBD1. V was pared by 7 bases and J by 5 bases, with 13 bases of the junction left unmatched. The CDR3 contains 15 residues. Per the germline V gene, CDR1 is SQVTM and CDR2 is ANQGSEA. CDR3 nucleotide sequence: TGCAGCGCCGCTCCGGGACAGGGGTCGGGGGAGACCCAGTACTTC. Protein sequence: CSAAPGQGSGETQYF.

V is TRBV12-5 and J is TRBJ2-5; no firm D call. Trimming left V 7 bases short and J 11 bases short, with 20 bases between. The germline gives CDR1 LGHNT, CDR2 FRNRAP. The CDR3 contains 13 residues. CDR3 nucleotide sequence: TGTGCTAGTGCTCAAAACAGATACAATGAGCAGTACTTC. The encoded protein is CASAQNRYNEQYF.

This clonotype is a singleton in its sample. The chain employs TRBV4-3 and TRBJ2-3, with a possible D match to TRBD2 (5 bases). In germline, CDR1 is LGHNA, CDR2 YSLEER. This CDR3 region has 14 residues. V shed 3 bases and J shed 4 bases, with 11 bases lying between them. CDR3 residues: CASSQGVRSDTQYF. CDR3 sequence (DNA): TGCGCCAGCAGCCAGGGAGTGCGGTCAGATACGCAGTATTTT.

The rearrangement links TRBV10-3 to TRBJ2-5; 9 bases map to TRBD1. Germline values: CDR1 ENHRY, CDR2 SYGVKD. V was pared by 3 bases and J by 11 bases, with 13 bases of the junction left unmatched. The CDR3 is made up of 15 amino acids. The CDR3: CAISDGTGKGWEQYF. CDR3 in DNA: TGTGCCATCAGTGATGGGACAGGGAAAGGGTGGGAGCAGTACTTC.

This clonotype has just a few counts. V and J are TRBV20-1 and TRBJ2-3; a weak D match, TRBD2 (6 bases). The CDR3 length is 14 residues. The germline V and J ends were trimmed by 2 bases and 7 bases, with 16 bases remaining between them. The germline CDR1 and CDR2 sequences are DFQATT and SNEGSKA (reference sequence). The CDR3 region has the DNA TGCAGTGCTAGATCTGCGGGACCGGGGAATACGCAGTATTTT. This codes for CSARSAGPGNTQYF.

The chain carries TRBV4-2 and TRBJ2-1, with D uncertain. With 0 bases removed from V and 1 base from J, the gap between germline ends came to 7 bases. Germline V lookup: CDR1 LGHNA, CDR2 YNFKEQ. The CDR3 spans 15 residues. DNA for the CDR3: TGTGCCAGCAGCCAAGATCTCCCATCCTACAATGAGCAGTTCTTC. Residues: CASSQDLPSYNEQFF.

This clonotype has just a few counts. This chain joins TRBV20-1 and TRBJ2-1; TRBD2 matches at 7 bases. The CDR3 totals 15 residues. Germline CDR1 reads DFQATT; CDR2 reads SNEGSKA (reference sequence). The V segment lost 6 bases and the J segment 0 bases; nucleotides outside the gene matches: 8. The DNA for the CDR3 is TGCAGTGCCAAATCTAGCGGCCCCTCCTACAATGAGCAGTTCTTC. Encoded protein: CSAKSSGPSYNEQFF.

The V and J genes are TRBV7-8 and TRBJ2-1; D gene ambiguous. The CDR3 is made up of 14 amino acids. Germline V gene lookup returns CDR1 SGHVS and CDR2 FQNEAQ. V was cut by 5 bases and J by 6 bases, with 14 bases left in between. Here the CDR3 reads CASSQALACNEQFF. CDR3 nucleotides: TGTGCCAGCAGCCAGGCTTTGGCATGCAATGAGCAGTTCTTC.

The genes are TRBV6-5 and TRBJ2-7; TRBD1 matches 11 bases. Germline CDR1 and CDR2: MNHEY and SVGAGI. The V gene end was trimmed by 6 bases and the J gene end by 3 bases; junction bases not matched to a gene: 10. The CDR3 runs 16 residues. CDR3 coding DNA: TGTGCCAGCAGAAGCCTCCGGACAGGGGGCGTCTACGAGCAGTACTTC. Its translation: CASRSLRTGGVYEQYF.

The chain links TRBV7-8 to TRBJ2-3, with TRBD2 matching 7 bases. The CDR3 is 14 residues long. Trimming took 6 bases from V and 4 from J; bases not matched to a gene: 7. Germline V gene lookup returns CDR1 SGHVS and CDR2 FQNEAQ. The CDR3 sequence is CASRLYRGADTQYF. The CDR3 DNA sequence: TGTGCCAGCAGGCTCTATCGGGGGGCAGATACGCAGTATTTT. Combining the CDR3 with reference TRBV7-8 and TRBJ2-3 gives the whole variable domain GAGVSQSPRYKVAKRGQDVALRCDPISGHVSLFWYQQALGQGPEFLTYFQNEAQLDKSGLPSDRFFAERPEGSVSTLKIQRTQQEDSAVYLCASRLYRGADTQYFGPGTRLTVL.